This TCR beta chain comes out of a study of T cells in Graves' hyperthyroidism and ophthalmopathy. Between the trimmed V and J ends, which lost 3 bases and 7 bases, there was a span of 16 bases. The CDR3 loop spans 14 amino acids. Germline assignment: CDR1 LNHNV and CDR2 YYDKDF (reference sequence). Worth noting for this clonotype: Antigen specificity is unknown.

Amplified regions were TCR beta CDR3 sequences from RNA transcripts. HTBI primers were employed in a first-round RT-PCR of the TCR CDR3. In TCRdb, the multiplex PCR reads were re-called with MiXCR into one record per CDR3 protein. The sample records 700,000 to 950,000 distinct CDR3 sequences, roughly a third being singletons. A lack of ophthalmopathy progression within 18 months defined stable Graves' hyperthyroidism. Study observations and caveats: The model forecast ophthalmopathy, anticipating it by a median roughly 6.3 months before onset.

The chain links TRBV15 to TRBJ2-7, with D perhaps assigned TRBD1 or TRBD2 (5 bases each). The TCR sequence derives from a woman aged 40-49 years with Graves' hyperthyroidism. Material: blood. CDR3 region: CATSRGPQDSEQYF. The CDR3 DNA is TGTGCCACCAGCAGGGGACCCCAGGATTCGGAGCAGTACTTC. Using reference TRBV15 and TRBJ2-7 for the parts outside the CDR3, the full variable domain is DAMVIQNPRYQVTQFGKPVTLSCSQTLNHNVMYWYQQKSSQAPKLLFHYYDKDFNNEADTPDNFQSRRPNTSFCFLDIRSPGLGDTAMYLCATSRGPQDSEQYFGPGTRLTVT.